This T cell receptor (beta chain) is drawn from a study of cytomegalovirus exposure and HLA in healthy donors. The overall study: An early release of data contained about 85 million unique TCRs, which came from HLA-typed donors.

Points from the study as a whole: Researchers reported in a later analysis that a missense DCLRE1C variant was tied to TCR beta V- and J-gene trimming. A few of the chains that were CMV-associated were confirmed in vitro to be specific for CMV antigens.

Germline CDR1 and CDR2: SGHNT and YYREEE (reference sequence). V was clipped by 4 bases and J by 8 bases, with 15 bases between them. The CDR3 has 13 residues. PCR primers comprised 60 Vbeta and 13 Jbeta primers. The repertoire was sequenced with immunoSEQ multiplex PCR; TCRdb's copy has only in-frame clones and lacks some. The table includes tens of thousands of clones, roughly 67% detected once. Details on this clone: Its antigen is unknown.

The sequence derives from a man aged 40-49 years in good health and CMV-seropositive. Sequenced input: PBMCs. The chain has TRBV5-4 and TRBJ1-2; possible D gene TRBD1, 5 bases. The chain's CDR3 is CASSPEEGRGYTF. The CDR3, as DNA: TGTGCCAGCAGCCCGGAGGAGGGGCGAGGCTACACCTTC.